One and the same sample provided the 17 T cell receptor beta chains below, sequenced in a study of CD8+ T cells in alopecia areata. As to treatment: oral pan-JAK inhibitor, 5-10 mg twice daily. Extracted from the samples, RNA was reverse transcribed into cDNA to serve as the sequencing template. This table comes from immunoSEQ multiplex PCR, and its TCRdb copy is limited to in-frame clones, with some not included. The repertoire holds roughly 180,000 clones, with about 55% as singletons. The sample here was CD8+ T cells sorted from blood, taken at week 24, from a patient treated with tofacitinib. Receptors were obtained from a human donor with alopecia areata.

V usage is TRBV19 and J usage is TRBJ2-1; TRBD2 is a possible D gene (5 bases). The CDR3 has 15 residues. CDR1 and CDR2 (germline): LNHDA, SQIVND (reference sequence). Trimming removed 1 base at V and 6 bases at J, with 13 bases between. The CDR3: CASSIGVGVVNEQFF. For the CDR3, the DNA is TGTGCCAGTAGTATAGGCGTCGGGGTCGTCAATGAGCAGTTCTTC.

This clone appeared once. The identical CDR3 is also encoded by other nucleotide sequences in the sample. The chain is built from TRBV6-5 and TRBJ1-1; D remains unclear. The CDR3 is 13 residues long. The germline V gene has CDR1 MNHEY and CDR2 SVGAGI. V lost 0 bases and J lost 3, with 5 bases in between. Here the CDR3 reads CASSYSADTEAFF. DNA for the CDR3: TGTGCCAGCAGTTACTCGGCGGACACTGAAGCTTTCTTT.

The CDR3: CANGAELATNEKLFF. The DNA for the CDR3 is TGTGCCAACGGAGCCGAACTTGCAACTAATGAAAAACTGTTTTTT. This rearrangement joins TRBV7-9 to TRBJ1-4; D is unresolved. Germline-derived CDR1 and CDR2 are SEHNR and FQNEAQ (reference sequence). There are 15 residues in the CDR3. V was shortened by 10 bases and J by 0 bases, with 15 bases between the two germline ends.

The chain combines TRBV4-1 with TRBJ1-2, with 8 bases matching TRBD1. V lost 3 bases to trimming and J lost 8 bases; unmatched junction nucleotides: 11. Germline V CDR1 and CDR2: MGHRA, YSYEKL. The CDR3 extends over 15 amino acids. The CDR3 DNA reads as TGCGCCAGCAGCCAGCAGACGGGACAGGCTAGGGGCTACACCTTC. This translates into CASSQQTGQARGYTF.

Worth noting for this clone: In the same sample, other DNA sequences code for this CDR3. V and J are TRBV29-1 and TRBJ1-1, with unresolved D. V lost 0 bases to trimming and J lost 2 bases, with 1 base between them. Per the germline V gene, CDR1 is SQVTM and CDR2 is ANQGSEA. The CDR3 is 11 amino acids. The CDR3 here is CSVEENTEAFF. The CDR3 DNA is TGCAGCGTTGAAGAAAACACTGAAGCTTTCTTT.

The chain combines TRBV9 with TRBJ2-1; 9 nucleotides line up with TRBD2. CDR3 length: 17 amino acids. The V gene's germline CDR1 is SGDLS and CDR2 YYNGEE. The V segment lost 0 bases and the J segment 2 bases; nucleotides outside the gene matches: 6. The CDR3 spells CASSVETSGQTYNEQFF. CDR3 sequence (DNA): TGTGCCAGCAGCGTAGAGACTAGCGGACAAACCTACAATGAGCAGTTCTTC.

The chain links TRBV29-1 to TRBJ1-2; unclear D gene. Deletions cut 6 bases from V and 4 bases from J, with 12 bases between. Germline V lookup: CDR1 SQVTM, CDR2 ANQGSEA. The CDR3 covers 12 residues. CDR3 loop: CSVPSGSYGYTF. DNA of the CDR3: TGCAGCGTCCCCTCGGGGAGCTATGGCTACACCTTC. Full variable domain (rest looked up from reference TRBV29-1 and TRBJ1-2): SAVISQKPSRDICQRGTSLTIQCQVDSQVTMMFWYRQQPGQSLTLIATANQGSEATYESGFVIDKFPISRPNLTFSTLTVSNMSPEDSSIYLCSVPSGSYGYTFGSGTRLTVV.

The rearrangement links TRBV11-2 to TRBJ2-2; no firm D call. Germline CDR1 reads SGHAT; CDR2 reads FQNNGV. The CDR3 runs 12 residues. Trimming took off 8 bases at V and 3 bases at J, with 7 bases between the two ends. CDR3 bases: TGTGCCAGCGGTGAAGACACCGGGGAGCTGTTTTTT. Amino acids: CASGEDTGELFF.

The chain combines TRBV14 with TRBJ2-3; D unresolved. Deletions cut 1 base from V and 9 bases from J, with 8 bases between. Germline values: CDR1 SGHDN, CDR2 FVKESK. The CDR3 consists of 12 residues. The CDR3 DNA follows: TGTGCCAGCAGCCAAGGAGGACCAACGCAGTATTTT. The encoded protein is CASSQGGPTQYF.

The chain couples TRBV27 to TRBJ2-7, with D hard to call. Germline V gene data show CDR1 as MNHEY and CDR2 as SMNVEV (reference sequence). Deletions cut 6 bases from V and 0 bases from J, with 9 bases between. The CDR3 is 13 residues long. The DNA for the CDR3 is TGTGCCAGCAGGGACGAGCTCTCCTACGAGCAGTACTTC. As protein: CASRDELSYEQYF.

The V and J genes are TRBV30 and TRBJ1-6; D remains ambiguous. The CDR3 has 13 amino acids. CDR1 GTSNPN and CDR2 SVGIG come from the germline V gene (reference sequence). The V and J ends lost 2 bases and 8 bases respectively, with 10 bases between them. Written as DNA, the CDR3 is TGTGCCTGGAGTAGCACTGATTATTCACCCCTCCACTTT. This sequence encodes CAWSSTDYSPLHF.

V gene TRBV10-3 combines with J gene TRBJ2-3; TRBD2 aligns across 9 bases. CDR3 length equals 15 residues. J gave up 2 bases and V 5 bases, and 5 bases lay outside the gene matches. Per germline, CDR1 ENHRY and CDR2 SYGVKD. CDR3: CAISRAGGNTDTQYF. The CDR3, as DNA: TGTGCCATCAGTCGAGCGGGGGGAAACACAGATACGCAGTATTTT.

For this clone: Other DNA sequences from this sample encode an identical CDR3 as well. The CDR3: CASSYSTGNTEAFF. The CDR3 DNA sequence: TGTGCCAGCAGTTACTCGACGGGGAACACTGAAGCTTTCTTT. V gene TRBV6-6 combines with J gene TRBJ1-1; D call uncertain. This CDR3 is built from 14 residues. V was cut by 0 bases and J by 1 base, with 6 bases left in between. Germline assignment: CDR1 MNHNY and CDR2 SVGAGI (reference sequence).

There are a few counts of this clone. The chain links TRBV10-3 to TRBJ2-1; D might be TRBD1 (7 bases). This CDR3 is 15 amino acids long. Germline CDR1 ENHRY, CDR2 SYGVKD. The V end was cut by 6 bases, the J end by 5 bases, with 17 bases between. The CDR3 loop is CAISLVDREDNEQFF. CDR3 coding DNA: TGTGCCATCAGCCTTGTTGACAGGGAGGACAATGAGCAGTTCTTC.

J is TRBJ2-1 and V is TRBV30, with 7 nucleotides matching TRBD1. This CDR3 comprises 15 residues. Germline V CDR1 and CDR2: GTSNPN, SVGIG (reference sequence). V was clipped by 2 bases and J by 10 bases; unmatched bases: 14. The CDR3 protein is CAWSLTGAYALEQFF. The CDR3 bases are TGTGCCTGGAGTCTAACAGGGGCCTATGCCCTAGAGCAGTTCTTC.

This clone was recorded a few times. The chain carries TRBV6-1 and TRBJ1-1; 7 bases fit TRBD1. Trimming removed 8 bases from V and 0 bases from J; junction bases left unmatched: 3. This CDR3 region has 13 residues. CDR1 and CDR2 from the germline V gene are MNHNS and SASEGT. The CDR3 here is CASRDRLNTEAFF. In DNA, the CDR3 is TGTGCCAGCCGGGACAGACTGAACACTGAAGCTTTCTTT.

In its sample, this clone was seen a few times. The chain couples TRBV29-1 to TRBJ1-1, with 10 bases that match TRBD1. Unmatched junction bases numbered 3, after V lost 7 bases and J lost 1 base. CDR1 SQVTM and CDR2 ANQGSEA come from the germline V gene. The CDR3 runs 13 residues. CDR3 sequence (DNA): TGCAGCGATGGGGACAGGGGGAACACTGAAGCTTTCTTT. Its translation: CSDGDRGNTEAFF.